This TCR beta chain emerged from a study of identifying expanded T cells in peripheral blood. Trimming cost V 3 bases and J 6 bases; bases outside gene matches: 5. The CDR3 contains 14 residues. The germline V gene encodes CDR1 SEHNR and CDR2 FQNEAQ (reference sequence). This table comes from immunoSEQ multiplex PCR, and its TCRdb copy is limited to in-frame clones, with some not included. The sample lists around 100,000 clones, roughly 89% seen once, with about 17% in the top ten. Material for sequencing was blood. This clonotype originated in a person between 18 and 75 years old in good health. The genes are TRBV7-9 and TRBJ1-5; 7 bases are shared with TRBD1. CDR3 sequence reads: CASSLAGGLQPQHF. CDR3 coding DNA: TGTGCCAGCAGCTTGGCAGGGGGTCTTCAGCCCCAGCATTTT.